The 2 T cell receptor beta chains below were found in one sample sequenced in a study of beta chain features in type 1 diabetes. Study outcomes and limitations: Researchers report that Type 1 diabetes patients had moderately but significantly shorter TCRB CDR3s across all four CD4+ subsets.

Their target antigens are unknown. Investigators reverse transcribed all isolated RNA, so they sequenced expressed TCRB transcripts. Generated by immunoSEQ multiplex PCR, the TCRdb table keeps only in-frame clones and is missing some. This sample has about 300,000 clones, with 13% found just once. Sequenced sample: naive CD4+ T cells from blood. Source of these receptors: a woman aged 18-35 years with type 1 diabetes.

The chain employs TRBV2 and TRBJ1-1; 7 bases map to TRBD1. This CDR3 has 15 residues. Germline V lookup: CDR1 SNHLY, CDR2 FYNNEI. J gave up 3 bases and V 11 bases, and 15 bases lay outside the gene matches. CDR3 DNA sequence: TGTGCCCGCCTTGGGGACAGATTTTTTGACACTGAAGCTTTCTTT. Its protein is CARLGDRFFDTEAFF.

The rearrangement links TRBV29-1 to TRBJ2-5; 12 positions agree with TRBD2. The J segment lost 4 bases and the V segment lost 6 bases, leaving 12 bases of the junction unmatched. The germline gives CDR1 SQVTM, CDR2 ANQGSEA. The length of the CDR3 is 16 residues. The CDR3 here is CSVGPLTSGRGETQYF. Written as DNA, the CDR3 is TGCAGCGTAGGGCCCTTGACTAGCGGGAGAGGAGAGACCCAGTACTTC.